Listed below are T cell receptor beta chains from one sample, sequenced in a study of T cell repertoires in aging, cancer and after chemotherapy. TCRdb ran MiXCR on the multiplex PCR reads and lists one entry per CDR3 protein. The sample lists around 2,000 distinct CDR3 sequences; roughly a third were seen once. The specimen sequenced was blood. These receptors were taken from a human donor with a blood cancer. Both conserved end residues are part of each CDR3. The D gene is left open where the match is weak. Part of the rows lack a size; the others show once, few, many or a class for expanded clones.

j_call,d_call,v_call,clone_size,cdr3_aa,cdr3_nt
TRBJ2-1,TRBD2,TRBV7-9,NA,CASSLASGGNDNEQFF,TGTGCCAGCAGCTTAGCTTCCGGGGGGAATGACAATGAGCAGTTCTTC
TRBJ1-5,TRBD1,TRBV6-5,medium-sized,CASSLTGARQPQHF,TGTGCCAGCAGCCTGACAGGGGCCCGTCAGCCCCAGCATTTT
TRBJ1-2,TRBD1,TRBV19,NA,CASTPGQGAYGYTF,TGTGCCAGTACCCCGGGACAGGGCGCCTATGGCTACACCTTC
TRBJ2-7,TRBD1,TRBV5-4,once,CASSFGTGLNYEQYF,TGTGCCAGCAGCTTCGGGACAGGCCTAAACTACGAGCAGTACTTC
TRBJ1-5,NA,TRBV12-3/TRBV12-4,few,CASSFQASNQPQHF,TGTGCCAGCAGTTTTCAGGCAAGCAATCAGCCCCAGCATTTT
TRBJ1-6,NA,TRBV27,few,CASSLSRESPLHF,TGTGCCAGCAGTTTATCCAGGGAGTCACCCCTCCACTTT
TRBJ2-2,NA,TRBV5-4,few,CASSPGEGKNTGELFF,TGTGCCAGCAGTCCTGGGGAAGGAAAGAACACCGGGGAGCTGTTTTTT
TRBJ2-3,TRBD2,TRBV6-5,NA,CASSYSSLSGGQYF,TGTGCCAGCAGTTACTCTTCGTTATCGGGGGGGCAGTATTTT
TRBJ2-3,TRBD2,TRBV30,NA,CAWTQSSGGTDTQYF,TGTGCCTGGACCCAATCTAGCGGGGGGACAGATACGCAGTATTTT
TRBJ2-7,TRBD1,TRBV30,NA,CAWGAGTGFAEQYF,TGTGCCTGGGGCGCCGGGACAGGGTTTGCCGAGCAGTACTTC
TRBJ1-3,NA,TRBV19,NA,CASTTGGYGNTIYF,TGTGCCAGTACCACAGGAGGATATGGAAACACCATATATTTT
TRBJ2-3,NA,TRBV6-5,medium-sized,CASRTGLEWTDTQYF,TGTGCCAGCAGAACTGGACTGGAGTGGACAGATACGCAGTATTTT